The 26 T cell receptor beta chains below come from one sample, sequenced in a study of T cell changes during pregnancy in multiple sclerosis. Only in-frame clones appear in the TCRdb table, and some are missing; sequencing was by immunoSEQ multiplex PCR. The table lists 20,000 to 25,000 clones, approximately 90% of them singletons, with 8% in the top ten. Specimen: CD8+ T cells from peripheral blood mononuclear cells, collected in the first trimester of pregnancy. The receptors originated from a female donor in good health, enrolled as a control in a pregnancy study.

In DNA form, the CDR3 reads TGTGCCAGCAGTGAAGCACCCCCGGGCTACAATGAGCAGTTCTTC. This translates into CASSEAPPGYNEQFF. The chain is built from TRBV2 and TRBJ2-1; D unresolved. Trimming took 0 bases from V and 3 from J, leaving 9 bases between them. The V gene's germline CDR1 is SNHLY and CDR2 FYNNEI. The CDR3 length is 15 residues.

This clone was recorded only once. The J gene is TRBJ1-1, the V gene TRBV14, with 9 nucleotides matching TRBD1. The CDR3 extends over 16 amino acids. Losses at the gene ends were 1 base for V and 1 base for J; bases not matched to a gene: 4. From germline, CDR1 is SGHDN and CDR2 FVKESK. The CDR3, as DNA: TGTGCCAGCAGCCAAGCCTGGACAGGGGAGAACACTGAAGCTTTCTTT. Residues: CASSQAWTGENTEAFF. The full variable domain, with the rest looked up from reference TRBV14 and TRBJ1-1, is EAGVTQFPSHSVIEKGQTVTLRCDPISGHDNLYWYRRVMGKEIKFLLHFVKESKQDESGMPNNRFLAERTGGTYSTLKVQPAELEDSGVYFCASSQAWTGENTEAFFGQGTRLTVV.

This clone is a singleton in its sample. The chain couples TRBV29-1 to TRBJ2-5; TRBD2 aligns across 7 bases. Germline assignment: CDR1 SQVTM and CDR2 ANQGSEA. V was pared by 5 bases and J by 3 bases, with 9 bases of the junction left unmatched. The CDR3 totals 14 residues. CDR3: CSVWAGLAEETQYF. CDR3 nucleotides: TGCAGCGTTTGGGCGGGGCTAGCGGAAGAGACCCAGTACTTC.

The CDR3 reads CASSQWERPIPSFYEQYF. As DNA, the CDR3 is TGTGCCAGCAGCCAATGGGAGCGGCCGATACCTTCTTTCTACGAGCAGTACTTC. The chain recombines TRBV16 with TRBJ2-7; possibly TRBD2 for D (5 bases). This CDR3 region has 18 residues. Germline V gene lookup returns CDR1 KGHSY and CDR2 FQNENV. V gave up 1 base and J gave up 3 bases, with 22 bases separating them.

This clone was detected only once. The genes are TRBV7-9 and TRBJ2-7; 7 bases line up with TRBD2. J lost 2 bases, V lost 2 bases, and 6 bases had no gene match. The CDR3 is 15 amino acids. Germline-derived CDR1 and CDR2 are SEHNR and FQNEAQ (reference sequence). CDR3 in DNA: TGTGCCAGCAGCTTATCCGGGGGGAGCCCCTACGAGCAGTACTTC. The encoded protein is CASSLSGGSPYEQYF.

The chain carries TRBV4-3 and TRBJ2-3; D may be TRBD1 (6 bases). CDR1 and CDR2 from the germline V gene are LGHNA and YSLEER. V was trimmed by 1 base and J by 3 bases, leaving 11 bases between them. The CDR3 has 15 residues. The CDR3 region has the DNA TGCGCCAGCAGCCAAGTCTGGCAGGGGACAGATACGCAGTATTTT. This encodes CASSQVWQGTDTQYF.

The chain uses TRBV30 and TRBJ1-2, with 8 positions matching TRBD1. Trimming removed 3 bases from V and 6 bases from J; junction bases left unmatched: 6. Germline lookup yields CDR1 GTSNPN and CDR2 SVGIG (reference sequence). This CDR3 has 13 residues. CDR3 protein: CAWSSDRAHGYTF. DNA of the CDR3: TGTGCCTGGAGCTCGGACAGGGCCCATGGCTACACCTTC.

CDR3 DNA sequence: TGCGCCAGCAGCCAAGACAGGCAGCAGGGCACTGAAGCTTTCTTT. It codes for CASSQDRQQGTEAFF. The chain carries TRBV4-3 and TRBJ1-1; possible D gene TRBD1, 5 bases. Germline lookup yields CDR1 LGHNA and CDR2 YSLEER. The CDR3 has 15 amino acids. The V end lost 0 bases, the J end lost 4 bases, and 12 bases lay between the germline ends.

The gene calls are TRBV28 and TRBJ2-5; 7 nucleotides agree with TRBD1. The germline V gene has CDR1 MDHEN and CDR2 SYDVKM. The CDR3 loop spans 14 amino acids. With 4 bases clipped from V and 4 bases from J, the junction kept 6 bases outside the gene matches. The CDR3 is CASSSPGQLETQYF. The DNA for the CDR3 is TGTGCCAGCAGTTCGCCGGGACAGCTAGAGACCCAGTACTTC.

V is TRBV7-9 and J is TRBJ2-1; 10 positions agree with TRBD1. CDR3 size: 15 residues. From germline, CDR1 is SEHNR and CDR2 FQNEAQ (reference sequence). The J segment lost 8 bases and the V segment lost 4 bases, leaving 8 bases of the junction unmatched. CDR3 amino acids: CASSSSDRGADEQFF. CDR3 DNA sequence: TGTGCCAGCAGCTCTTCGGACAGGGGGGCGGATGAGCAGTTCTTC.

This chain connects TRBV29-1 to TRBJ1-2; 7 nucleotides align to TRBD1. Germline lookup yields CDR1 SQVTM and CDR2 ANQGSEA. Trimming at V came to 0 bases and at J to 3 bases, leaving 1 base not matched to a gene. CDR3 length: 13 residues. CDR3 nucleotides: TGCAGCGTTGAAGATCAGGGGGACTATGGCTACACCTTC. Translation: CSVEDQGDYGYTF.

DNA for the CDR3: TGCGCCAGCAGCCAAGCAACTCAGGGGGCCTACGAGCAGTACTTC. This translates into CASSQATQGAYEQYF. The chain employs TRBV4-3 and TRBJ2-7, with TRBD1 matching over 7 bases. Germline V CDR1 and CDR2: LGHNA, YSLEER. This CDR3 region has 15 residues. The V gene end was trimmed by 1 base and the J gene end by 2 bases; junction bases not matched to a gene: 5.

The chain employs TRBV19 and TRBJ1-2; 9 positions match TRBD1. Germline CDR1 LNHDA, CDR2 SQIVND (reference sequence). V shed 7 bases, J shed 0 bases, and the junction held 6 bases outside the gene matches. This CDR3 contains 15 residues. The CDR3 nucleotides are TGTGCCAGTAAATCGGGACAGGGAGCTAACTATGGCTACACCTTC. Residues: CASKSGQGANYGYTF.

The genes are TRBV29-1 and TRBJ1-1; possible D gene TRBD1, 6 bases. CDR1 is SQVTM and CDR2 is ANQGSEA in the germline V gene. This CDR3 has 18 amino acids. The DNA of the CDR3 is TGCAGAGGATTCGGGACAAGTAGCATGCGATCGAGAGTAGAGGAAGCTTTCTTT. Its protein is CRGFGTSSMRSRVEEAFF.

V gene TRBV7-2 combines with J gene TRBJ1-5; D remains ambiguous. V was cut by 3 bases and J by 6 bases, with 15 bases left in between. The V gene's germline CDR1 is SGHTA and CDR2 FQGNSA. This CDR3 comprises 15 residues. CDR3 region: CASSLDSSLVQPQHF. CDR3 sequence (DNA): TGTGCCAGCAGCTTGGACTCCTCGTTGGTTCAGCCCCAGCATTTT.

The chain has TRBV6-6 and TRBJ1-1, with D unclear. The CDR3 is made up of 11 amino acids. CDR1 is MNHNY, CDR2 SVGAGI, per germline (reference sequence). V shed 1 base and J shed 8 bases, with 5 bases lying between them. For the CDR3, the DNA is TGTGCCAGCAGTTACTTGAGGGAAGCTTTCTTT. Translation: CASSYLREAFF.

The rearrangement joins TRBV14 to TRBJ2-2; 7 bases line up with TRBD1. CDR3 length: 22 amino acids. CDR1 and CDR2 (germline): SGHDN, FVKESK. With V trimmed by 4 bases and J by 4 bases, 27 bases remained unmatched. This chain's CDR3 is CASSLRWWGRGMPQTATGELFF. CDR3 in DNA: TGTGCCAGCAGCCTTCGGTGGTGGGGCAGGGGGATGCCCCAAACGGCCACCGGGGAGCTGTTTTTT. The full variable domain, with the rest looked up from reference TRBV14 and TRBJ2-2, is EAGVTQFPSHSVIEKGQTVTLRCDPISGHDNLYWYRRVMGKEIKFLLHFVKESKQDESGMPNNRFLAERTGGTYSTLKVQPAELEDSGVYFCASSLRWWGRGMPQTATGELFFGEGSRLTVL.

CDR3 sequence (DNA): TGTGCCAGCAGCCCTGGGGACATCTTCACTGAAGCTTTCTTT. It specifies CASSPGDIFTEAFF. The gene calls are TRBV7-3 and TRBJ1-1; a possible D gene is TRBD1 (6 bases). V was clipped by 5 bases and J by 4 bases, with 14 bases between them. Germline V CDR1 and CDR2: SGHTA, FQGTGA. CDR3 length: 14 residues.

This chain uses TRBV27 with TRBJ1-4; D might be TRBD1 (5 bases). This CDR3 is 12 amino acids long. Germline V gives CDR1 MNHEY, CDR2 SMNVEV (reference sequence). V lost 4 bases and J lost 12, with 12 bases in between. In DNA form, the CDR3 reads TGTGCCAGCAGTTCCCAGGGAAGGGAACTGTTTTTT. The encoded protein is CASSSQGRELFF.

This rearrangement joins TRBV5-1 to TRBJ2-3; maybe TRBD1 (5 bases). The CDR3 has 16 residues. Germline-derived CDR1 and CDR2 are SGHRS and YFSETQ. Trimming cost V 2 bases and J 0 bases, with 13 bases left between them. CDR3: CASSFYGAASTDTQYF. CDR3 in DNA: TGCGCCAGCAGCTTCTATGGGGCAGCTAGCACAGATACGCAGTATTTT.

V and J are TRBV11-3 and TRBJ2-3, with D perhaps matching TRBD2 (6 bases). The CDR3 runs 13 residues. V was shortened by 5 bases and J by 2 bases, with 8 bases between the two germline ends. CDR1 is SGHNT, CDR2 YENEEA, per germline. The CDR3 reads CASSRDSTDTQYF. As DNA, the CDR3 is TGTGCCAGCAGCCGGGACTCCACAGATACGCAGTATTTT.

The CDR3 reads CASSLLLAGATDTQYF. Here the CDR3 DNA reads TGTGCCAGCAGCCTCCTACTAGCGGGGGCCACAGATACGCAGTATTTT. This chain links TRBV7-9 with TRBJ2-3, with 11 positions matching TRBD2. The V and J ends lost 5 bases and 2 bases, in that order; junction bases with no gene match: 6. This CDR3 is 16 amino acids long. The V gene's germline CDR1 is SEHNR and CDR2 FQNEAQ (reference sequence).

This clone was observed a handful of times. This chain links TRBV29-1 with TRBJ1-1; no definite D call. The V gene's germline CDR1 is SQVTM and CDR2 ANQGSEA. V gave up 4 bases and J gave up 3 bases, with 9 bases separating them. The CDR3 has 12 amino acids. The CDR3 sequence: CSVGPGDTEAFF. DNA of the CDR3: TGCAGCGTTGGCCCCGGGGACACTGAAGCTTTCTTT.

The CDR3, as DNA: TGTGCCAGCAGCCCCGGGGGGTCAAGAGGGCATACGCAGTATTTT. Protein: CASSPGGSRGHTQYF. This chain joins TRBV9 and TRBJ2-3, with TRBD2 matching 7 bases. The CDR3 length is 15 residues. CDR1 and CDR2 from the germline V gene are SGDLS and YYNGEE. With 4 bases clipped from V and 7 bases from J, the junction kept 12 bases outside the gene matches.

This rearrangement joins TRBV15 to TRBJ2-1; TRBD2 is a possible D gene (5 bases). Germline V gives CDR1 LNHNV, CDR2 YYDKDF (reference sequence). V lost 1 base and J 5 bases, leaving 15 bases between the germline ends. The CDR3 length is 16 residues. CDR3 in DNA: TGTGCCACCAGCAGAGTCGAGGGTTACCCCAACAATGAGCAGTTCTTC. Protein: CATSRVEGYPNNEQFF.

This chain connects TRBV4-2 to TRBJ2-3; 11 positions match TRBD2. The length of the CDR3 is 18 residues. Germline V lookup: CDR1 LGHNA, CDR2 YNFKEQ. V shed 0 bases and J 2 bases; nucleotides not matched to a gene: 7. As DNA, the CDR3 is TGTGCCAGCAGCCAAGAAATAGCGGGGGGGCCAACCACAGATACGCAGTATTTT. Translated: CASSQEIAGGPTTDTQYF.